The entry below describes one T cell receptor beta chain. This sample is drawn from a study of PD-1 blockade in classical Hodgkin lymphoma. About the study: Each patient was given nivolumab 3 mg/kg through a vein every 2 weeks.

The CDR3 runs to 14 residues. Germline CDR1 SGDLS, CDR2 YYNGEE. Trimming took off 0 bases at V and 6 bases at J, with 13 bases between the two ends. Assay used: immunoSEQ multiplex PCR; TCRdb lists only in-frame clones, some missing. Seen here are some 96,000 clones, around four fifths observed once, and the top ten hold more than 9%. Brentuximab vedotin exposure varied, and every patient relapsed after autologous stem cell transplantation. The TCR comes from a human donor with classical Hodgkin lymphoma. Sample: peripheral blood mononuclear cells (PBMCs), taken at baseline. This chain connects TRBV9 to TRBJ2-7; D assignment may be TRBD1 or TRBD2 (6 bases each). The CDR3 loop reads CASSVGPWGAEQYF. The CDR3 DNA is TGTGCCAGCAGCGTAGGACCCTGGGGGGCCGAGCAGTACTTC. The variable domain in full, completed from reference TRBV9 and TRBJ2-7, reads DSGVTQTPKHLITATGQRVTLRCSPRSGDLSVYWYQQSLDQGLQFLIQYYNGEERAKGNILERFSAQQFPDLHSELNLSSLELGDSALYFCASSVGPWGAEQYFGPGTRLTVT.